The 12 T cell receptor beta chains given below trace back to one sample, sequenced in a study of response to subunit inactivated influenza vaccine. TCRdb reprocessed the RT-PCR reads with MiXCR, giving one entry per CDR3 protein. The sample has over 150,000 distinct CDR3 sequences, about a tenth seen once; the top ten hold roughly 12%. The source was non-naive T cells sorted from PBMCs, collected 40 to 50 days after vaccination. The source of these receptors is a middle-aged man who received an inactivated influenza vaccine.

This clonotype was seen more than once but under ten times. The J gene is TRBJ1-5, the V gene TRBV5-1; D uncertain. CDR1 and CDR2 (germline): SGHRS, YFSETQ. Between the trimmed V and J ends, which lost 0 bases and 3 bases, there was a span of 10 bases. This CDR3 spans 15 amino acids. The CDR3 sequence is CASSLDAGDNQPQHF. DNA for the CDR3: TGCGCCAGCAGCTTGGATGCCGGGGACAATCAGCCCCAGCATTTT.

This clonotype was seen more than once but under ten times. The V gene is TRBV4-2, the J gene TRBJ1-2, with D unresolved. The V gene's germline CDR1 is LGHNA and CDR2 YNFKEQ. This CDR3 has 14 residues. The germline V and J ends were trimmed by 5 bases and 0 bases, with 10 bases remaining between them. Written as DNA, the CDR3 is TGTGCCAGCAGCATTTCCGGGACTAACTATGGCTACACCTTC. It encodes CASSISGTNYGYTF.

This clonotype appeared a few times. The chain couples TRBV2 to TRBJ2-5; tentatively, D is TRBD2 (5 bases). Germline loops: CDR1 SNHLY, CDR2 FYNNEI. V was trimmed by 2 bases and J by 2 bases, leaving 6 bases between them. The CDR3 has 13 residues. CDR3 amino acids: CASSEWTQETQYF. The CDR3 nucleotides are TGTGCCAGCAGTGAATGGACTCAAGAGACCCAGTACTTC.

In this sample, this clonotype turned up many times. This sequence joins TRBV20-1 and TRBJ2-7, with TRBD2 identical over 12 bases. The CDR3 sequence is 17 residues long. Germline CDR1 is DFQATT and CDR2 is SNEGSKA (reference sequence). The junction had 11 bases not matched to a gene; V was cut back by 1 base and J by 4 bases. In nucleotides, the CDR3 is TGCAGTGCTAGAGTCGGGGGGAGAACTAGCGGGGGGTACGAGCAGTACTTC. It codes for CSARVGGRTSGGYEQYF.

This clonotype has ten or more counts. The chain combines TRBV4-1 with TRBJ2-2; tentative D call: TRBD1 (6 bases). The germline V gene has CDR1 MGHRA and CDR2 YSYEKL. The V and J ends lost 4 bases and 0 bases respectively, with 9 bases between them. This CDR3 contains 15 residues. As DNA, the CDR3 is TGCGCCAGCAGCCGGGGACATCCGAACACCGGGGAGCTGTTTTTT. Its protein product is CASSRGHPNTGELFF.

This clonotype was seen a few times. The genes are TRBV2 and TRBJ1-2; 11 bases align to TRBD1. Germline V gives CDR1 SNHLY, CDR2 FYNNEI. Losses at the gene ends were 3 bases for V and 7 bases for J; bases not matched to a gene: 1. This CDR3 region has 13 residues. CDR3 in DNA: TGTGCCAGCAGTGAGGACAGGGGGCTTGGCTACACCTTC. Translated: CASSEDRGLGYTF.

This chain uses TRBV7-2 with TRBJ2-5; 10 nucleotides line up with TRBD1. Trimming cost V 1 base and J 4 bases; bases outside gene matches: 6. The CDR3 sequence is 16 residues long. Looked up from germline, CDR1 is SGHTA and CDR2 is FQGNSA. CDR3 bases: TGTGCCAGCAGCTTAGTGGGACAGGGGATGGGAGAGACCCAGTACTTC. Translation gives CASSLVGQGMGETQYF.

The sample holds many counts of this clonotype. V gene TRBV2 combines with J gene TRBJ2-5; possible D gene TRBD2, 5 bases. Germline V gives CDR1 SNHLY, CDR2 FYNNEI. The CDR3 covers 16 residues. V gave up 3 bases and J gave up 1 base, with 15 bases separating them. The CDR3 coding sequence is TGTGCCAGCAGTGAGGGCAGACTAACAGTCCAAGAGACCCAGTACTTC. Protein product: CASSEGRLTVQETQYF.

This chain connects TRBV5-5 to TRBJ1-6; D may be TRBD1 (6 bases). Per germline, CDR1 SGHKS and CDR2 YYEKEE (reference sequence). V was trimmed by 2 bases and J by 7 bases, leaving 13 bases between them. The CDR3 is made up of 15 amino acids. This chain's CDR3 is CASSFRGAENSPLHF. The CDR3 DNA sequence: TGTGCCAGCAGCTTTCGGGGGGCTGAGAATTCACCCCTCCACTTT.

The chain carries TRBV9 and TRBJ2-4, with 7 nucleotides matching TRBD1. Germline-derived CDR1 and CDR2 are SGDLS and YYNGEE. Trimming cost V 4 bases and J 4 bases; bases outside gene matches: 2. The CDR3 is 13 amino acids. CDR3 in DNA: TGTGCCAGCAGCAGGGACAGTAAAAACATTCAGTACTTC. Translated, it gives CASSRDSKNIQYF.

This clonotype was detected many times. The V and J genes are TRBV7-2 and TRBJ2-1, with TRBD2 matching over 10 bases. CDR1 and CDR2 from the germline V gene are SGHTA and FQGNSA. V shed 1 base and J 11 bases; nucleotides not matched to a gene: 11. The CDR3 spans 16 residues. The CDR3 region is CASSLGAGGLASKQFF. The DNA of the CDR3 is TGTGCCAGCAGCTTAGGAGCGGGAGGGCTCGCCTCGAAGCAGTTCTTC.

The CDR3 region has the DNA TGTGCCAGCAGTTACCCCTCCGGGACTAGCGGGGGCATAATTTACGAGCAGTACTTC. This encodes CASSYPSGTSGGIIYEQYF. The rearrangement joins TRBV6-2 or TRBV6-3 to TRBJ2-7; 14 nucleotides agree with TRBD2. The CDR3 runs 19 residues. CDR1 MNHEY and CDR2 SVGEGT come from the germline V gene. J lost 4 bases, V lost 2 bases, and 13 bases had no gene match.